The source of this T cell receptor (beta chain) is a study of PD-L1 blockade in urothelial cancer. The overall study: Atezolizumab at 1,200 mg intravenously every 3 weeks was started by patients in the mid-2010s. Reported median T cell count for blood samples was 120,000 to 150,000. Males with bladder-origin urothelial cancer constituted about nine tenths of the roughly 30 patients.

The assay was immunoSEQ multiplex PCR, and TCRdb's table has in-frame clones only and misses some. The repertoire has approximately 38,000 clones, 85% to 90% of them found once; the top ten carry around 1.8%. The CDR3 is 17 residues long. Germline-derived CDR1 and CDR2 are SGHTA and FQGNSA. The ends were cut back, 5 bases at V and 0 bases at J, with 17 bases in the middle. All patients carried locally advanced or metastatic urothelial carcinoma. This chain uses TRBV7-2 with TRBJ1-3; TRBD1 is a possible D gene (6 bases). This receptor was identified in a man aged 60-69 years with urothelial cancer. The sample in question was PBMCs, obtained around atezolizumab (anti-PD-L1) treatment. The CDR3 region has the DNA TGTGCCAGCAGCCGAGTGGGGGCCGCGGGCTCTGGAAACACCATATATTTT. As protein: CASSRVGAAGSGNTIYF.